This entry is about one T cell receptor beta chain. This clone was detected only a few times. The clone's antigen remains unknown. Base qualities are missing; no much larger clone stands one base away. Using the deep immunoSEQ assay, multiplex PCR amplified TCR CDR3 regions from genomic DNA. Genomic DNA extracted from each cell subset was distributed evenly over all wells of several immunoSEQ 96-well plates, and each plate served as one replicate. Each replicate PCR for unsorted PBMC received roughly 290 ng genomic DNA, equal to about 30,000 T cell genomes. Genomic DNA from unsorted PBMC was sequenced over ten immunoSEQ deep assay plates. The purified libraries were quantified using a Qubit 3.0 fluorometer, sized with a Bioanalyzer 2100, and then quantified again using the KAPA Library Quantification kit. Every immunoSEQ 96-well plate was sequenced on a separate single-read 150-cycle Illumina NextSeq 550 flow cell. Under the source paper's analysis protocol: Because the immunoSEQ output included only junctional sequences and no quality scores, the filtering could not be the same as the filtering used for full-length reads. To assign V/J genes and CDR3, sequences were annotated using PyIR, a Python wrapper for IgBLAST v1.9, with IMGT germline references. Reads were filtered out if the reads had weak V/J assignments (E-value above 1e-6), no CDR3, stop codons, out-of-frame junctions, or ambiguous translated residues. A V3J clonotype was defined by an identical inferred V gene, J gene, and CDR3 amino acid sequence. Percentage overlap between repertoires was calculated by dividing the number of shared unique clonotypes by the size of the smaller repertoire. Three approaches were used to assess repertoire richness: RTK rarefaction, the Chao1 estimator, and Recon v2.1 estimates of unobserved clonotypes. TCRdb retrieved this table from immuneACCESS and kept in-frame rearrangements only. Not all clones are present; in checked studies, unresolved V genes account for under half, and no reason is known for the remainder. V, J and clone size were drawn from that table, and D and trimming were deduced from the DNA. The sample contains fewer than 650,000 clones, approximately 80% of them found a single time. The leading ten clones occupy 13% of the sample.

The data stem from a study of shared clonotypes between healthy human individuals (dated by TCRdb to about 2020). Describing the broader study: The cohort included three men and a couple of women between 18 and 49 years of age. The study deeply sequenced blood TCR repertoires of five healthy adults to estimate repertoire size and the extent of clonotype sharing between individuals. Different laboratories and diverse techniques were used to prepare libraries and sequence TCR repertoires, to increase sequencing depth and limit assay-specific biases. Each donor's leukapheresis produced roughly between about 0.8 and 8.9 billion PBMCs. Here is what the overall study found, with its caveats: Sampling was restricted to blood, and TCR repertoires in tissues likely differ from the TCR repertoires found in blood. Pairwise subsampling led to the expectation that sequencing depth would affect the degree of clonotype sharing among donors. The small number of donors limited the genetic and exposure-history diversity represented.

V and J are truncated by 7 bases and 3 bases respectively, leaving an intervening sequence of 13 bases. There are 14 amino acids in the CDR3, from cysteine to phenylalanine inclusive. This entry keeps only the CDR3 DNA: 42 bases, framed from base 1. The germline V gene yields SGHAT for CDR1 and FQNNGV for CDR2. Healthy HIV-negative adults with no recently reported acute infections or vaccinations were included as donors. All donors were Caucasian adults living in Nashville, Tennessee, USA. In the unsorted samples, approximately 82 million PBMCs were counted, and genomic DNA was extracted using the QIAamp DNA Blood Mini kit. After blood collection by leukapheresis, PBMCs were isolated using Ficoll-Histopaque density gradient centrifugation and then cryopreserved in the vapor phase of liquid nitrogen.

In this chain, TRBV11-2 is recombined with TRBJ2-4, with the D segment identity uncertain. This receptor was identified in a woman in her forties in good health. Some clones in this sample may be carry-over from other donors' samples. Sequencing was performed on PBMCs. This receptor has the CDR3 CASTEVRGKNIQYF. The sequenced DNA: TGTGCCAGCACCGAGGTGCGTGGCAAAAACATTCAGTACTTC.